This TCR beta chain is from a study of cytomegalovirus exposure and HLA in healthy donors. Notes on the study in general: The CMV antigen specificity of a few CMV-associated chains was confirmed through in vitro analysis. The study recorded around 160 TCR beta chains that were cytomegalovirus-associated. Highest at DRB1 and lowest at HLA-C, TCR association rates differed among HLA loci in a later analysis.

Note on this clone: Its antigen is as yet unknown.

In the PCR, 60 Vbeta and 13 Jbeta primers were used. Some clones are missing from TCRdb's copy, which holds only in-frame ones; the method was immunoSEQ multiplex PCR. The sample has approximately 130,000 clones, approximately 87% seen once. V was shortened by 5 bases and J by 7 bases, with 12 bases between the two germline ends. The length of the CDR3 is 13 residues. Germline lookup yields CDR1 SGHVS and CDR2 FQNEAQ. The chain combines TRBV7-8 with TRBJ2-1; D remains unclear. This clonotype was obtained from a woman in her 30s in good health and CMV-seronegative. The sample consisted of PBMCs. The CDR3 reads CASSRTPFNEQFF. CDR3 nucleotide sequence: TGTGCCAGCAGCCGCACACCGTTTAATGAGCAGTTCTTC.